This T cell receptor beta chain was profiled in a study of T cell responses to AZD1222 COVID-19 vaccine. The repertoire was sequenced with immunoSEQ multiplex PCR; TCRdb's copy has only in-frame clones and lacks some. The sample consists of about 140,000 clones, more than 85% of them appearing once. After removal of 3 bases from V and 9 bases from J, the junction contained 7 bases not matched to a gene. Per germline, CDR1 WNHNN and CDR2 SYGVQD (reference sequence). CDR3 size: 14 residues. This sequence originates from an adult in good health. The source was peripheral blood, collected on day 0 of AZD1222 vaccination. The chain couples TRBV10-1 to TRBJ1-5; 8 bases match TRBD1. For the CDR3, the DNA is TGCGCCAGCAGTGACAGGGGGCCGTTGTGGCCCCAGCATTTT. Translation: CASSDRGPLWPQHF.